These 23 T cell receptor beta chains originate from one sample sequenced in a study of technical replicates of blood from a few donors. Sequencing used immunoSEQ multiplex PCR; TCRdb keeps in-frame clones, though not all of them. The sample lists approximately 65,000 clones; about 87% were seen once. Sequenced sample: PBMCs. Every receptor here comes from a human donor in good health. Some clones in this sample may be carry-over from other donors' samples.

V is TRBV28 and J is TRBJ1-2; 7 bases agree with TRBD1. The CDR3 totals 17 residues. The V and J ends lost 5 bases and 4 bases, in that order; junction bases with no gene match: 16. Germline V gene sequence: CDR1 MDHEN, CDR2 SYDVKM. CDR3: CASSPRDYRGRGYGYTF. CDR3 nucleotide sequence: TGTGCCAGCAGTCCTAGGGATTACAGGGGTCGGGGCTATGGCTACACCTTC.

This clone has just one count. V is TRBV7-2 and J is TRBJ2-3, with 8 bases aligning to TRBD2. After removal of 1 base from V and 6 bases from J, the junction contained 6 bases not matched to a gene. The CDR3 has 15 residues. CDR1 is SGHTA, CDR2 FQGNSA, per germline. The CDR3 is CASSLDGGARDTQYF. The DNA of the CDR3 is TGTGCCAGCAGCTTAGACGGGGGGGCTAGGGATACGCAGTATTTT. The full variable domain, its missing parts supplied by reference TRBV7-2 and TRBJ2-3, is GAGVSQSPSNKVTEKGKDVELRCDPISGHTALYWYRQSLGQGLEFLIYFQGNSAPDKSGLPSDRFSAERTGGSVSTLTIQRTQQEDSAVYLCASSLDGGARDTQYFGPGTRLTVL.

CDR3 nucleotides: TGTGCCAGCAGTGTAGACAGGGGGGCCTACGAGCAGTACTTC. Translation gives CASSVDRGAYEQYF. This chain links TRBV2 with TRBJ2-7; 9 bases map to TRBD1. The CDR3 consists of 14 residues. Germline V gene sequence: CDR1 SNHLY, CDR2 FYNNEI. The trim removed 4 bases at V and 2 bases at J, leaving 3 bases unmatched.

The V gene is TRBV18, the J gene TRBJ1-4, with D unclear. The CDR3 has 15 residues. Germline V gene sequence: CDR1 KGHSH, CDR2 LQKENI. V was cut by 2 bases and J by 5 bases, with 12 bases left in between. The CDR3 DNA sequence: TGTGCCAGCTCACCAGATTGGCAGACAAATGAAAAACTGTTTTTT. This gives the protein CASSPDWQTNEKLFF.

The V call is TRBV7-2, the J call TRBJ2-7; either TRBD1 or TRBD2 may fit D (9 bases each). Germline CDR1 is SGHTA and CDR2 is FQGNSA. Deletions cut 0 bases from V and 7 bases from J, with 34 bases between. The CDR3 spans 21 residues. The CDR3, as DNA: TGTGCCAGCAGCTTAGCAGGGACAGGGCGGCTAGCGGGAATCTCGCGGAGGGAGCAGTACTTC. Translating it yields CASSLAGTGRLAGISRREQYF.

The rearrangement uses TRBV5-1 and TRBJ1-1, with TRBD1 matching 9 bases. The germline CDR1 and CDR2 sequences are SGHRS and YFSETQ. The V segment lost 2 bases and the J segment 4 bases; nucleotides outside the gene matches: 9. The CDR3 has 16 residues. CDR3 nucleotides: TGCGCCAGCAGCTTCCTTCCCCGGGACAGGGCCACTGAAGCTTTCTTT. It yields the protein CASSFLPRDRATEAFF.

This clone was counted a single time. This chain's CDR3 is CASSKALTSGSYEQYF. CDR3 in DNA: TGTGCCAGCAGCAAGGCCTTGACTAGCGGGAGTTACGAGCAGTACTTC. The gene calls are TRBV21-1 and TRBJ2-7; no DNA check was done on the table's D call, TRBD2. TRBV21-1 is a documented pseudogene. The CDR3 extends over 16 amino acids.

The genes are TRBV7-2 and TRBJ1-1; 12 bases agree with TRBD1. Germline CDR1 SGHTA, CDR2 FQGNSA. V lost 2 bases and J lost 4; bases outside the gene matches: 14. This CDR3 spans 19 amino acids. DNA of the CDR3: TGTGCCAGCAGCTTAAACCCCGCCGGGACAGGGGGCGCCCGCACTGAAGCTTTCTTT. Its translation: CASSLNPAGTGGARTEAFF.

The chain combines TRBV4-3 with TRBJ1-4; 10 bases map to TRBD1. The CDR3 length is 15 residues. From germline, CDR1 is LGHNA and CDR2 YSLEER. V lost 0 bases and J lost 7; bases outside the gene matches: 2. The CDR3 sequence: CASSQETGGGEKLFF. The CDR3, as DNA: TGCGCCAGCAGCCAAGAGACAGGGGGCGGTGAAAAACTGTTTTTT.

V is TRBV6-1 and J is TRBJ1-2, with 10 positions matching TRBD1. The CDR3 is 16 amino acids. The J segment lost 5 bases and the V segment lost 3 bases, leaving 9 bases of the junction unmatched. Germline V gene sequence: CDR1 MNHNS, CDR2 SASEGT. The CDR3 region has the DNA TGTGCCAGCAGTGACATACCGGGACAGGGGAAATATGGCTACACCTTC. This translates into CASSDIPGQGKYGYTF.

To note about this clone: A read error may produce the germline difference seen at one junction end. The chain recombines TRBV5-8 with TRBJ2-2, with a possible D match to TRBD1 (6 bases). The CDR3 totals 15 residues. Germline V CDR1 and CDR2: SGHTS, YDEGEE. The CDR3 DNA sequence: TGTGCCAGCAGCTTCTGGCAGGGGAACGCCGGGGAGCTGTTTTTT. This codes for CASSFWQGNAGELFF.

This clone is a singleton in its sample. This rearrangement joins TRBV5-8 to TRBJ2-7, with 9 positions matching TRBD1. V shed 4 bases, J shed 6 bases, and the junction held 14 bases outside the gene matches. Germline V gene sequence: CDR1 SGHTS, CDR2 YDEGEE. The CDR3 runs 16 residues. The DNA for the CDR3 is TGTGCCAGCAGCCGATACACCGGGACAGGGTATGCCGAGCAGTACTTC. Protein product: CASSRYTGTGYAEQYF.

The table lists this clone with a count of one. The chain recombines TRBV7-3 with TRBJ2-7; the match to TRBD1 covers 7 bases. Looked up from germline, CDR1 is SGHTA and CDR2 is FQGTGA. Trimming took 5 bases from V and 1 from J; bases not matched to a gene: 11. The CDR3 is 16 amino acids. CDR3 loop: CASSLTFWDSSYEQYF. In DNA, the CDR3 is TGTGCCAGCAGCCTTACCTTTTGGGACAGTTCCTACGAGCAGTACTTC.

The CDR3 region is CASSFPTGGGEKLFF. The CDR3, as DNA: TGTGCCAGCAGTTTCCCTACAGGGGGTGGTGAAAAACTGTTTTTT. The rearrangement uses TRBV28 and TRBJ1-4, with 8 bases lining up with TRBD1. The CDR3 loop spans 15 amino acids. With 3 bases clipped from V and 7 bases from J, the junction kept 7 bases outside the gene matches. Germline V gene data show CDR1 as MDHEN and CDR2 as SYDVKM.

This clone has just a few counts. The chain combines TRBV9 with TRBJ1-1; 7 nucleotides line up with TRBD1. The CDR3 runs to 15 residues. V trimming: 1 base; J trimming: 2 bases; junction bases outside the gene matches: 5. Germline assignment: CDR1 SGDLS and CDR2 YYNGEE. CDR3 loop: CASSVLTGVNTEAFF. The CDR3 coding sequence is TGTGCCAGCAGCGTACTAACAGGGGTTAACACTGAAGCTTTCTTT.

The chain carries TRBV15 and TRBJ2-1; 8 bases fit TRBD1. Germline V gene data show CDR1 as LNHNV and CDR2 as YYDKDF (reference sequence). The CDR3 runs to 18 residues. V shed 3 bases, J shed 3 bases, and the junction held 13 bases outside the gene matches. This CDR3 is CATSSHQGAARFYNEQFF. The CDR3 DNA sequence: TGTGCCACCAGCAGTCATCAGGGGGCCGCCCGTTTCTACAATGAGCAGTTCTTC.

V usage is TRBV7-2 and J usage is TRBJ1-2; 9 bases fit TRBD1. Losses at the gene ends were 5 bases for V and 5 bases for J; bases not matched to a gene: 3. The CDR3 spans 13 residues. Germline V gene data show CDR1 as SGHTA and CDR2 as FQGNSA. The CDR3 nucleotides are TGTGCCAGCAGCCCGGACAGGGGATATGGCTACACCTTC. It is translated as CASSPDRGYGYTF. The complete variable domain, with remaining parts taken from reference TRBV7-2 and TRBJ1-2, reads GAGVSQSPSNKVTEKGKDVELRCDPISGHTALYWYRQSLGQGLEFLIYFQGNSAPDKSGLPSDRFSAERTGGSVSTLTIQRTQQEDSAVYLCASSPDRGYGYTFGSGTRLTVV.

The chain is built from TRBV7-2 and TRBJ2-3, with 10 bases matching TRBD1. The CDR3 is made up of 17 amino acids. J was trimmed by 6 bases and V by 2 bases; bases with no gene match: 11. Germline V lookup: CDR1 SGHTA, CDR2 FQGNSA. The CDR3 coding sequence is TGTGCCAGCAGCTTACGACAGGGGGCGCCGAGGACTGATACGCAGTATTTT. Amino acid sequence: CASSLRQGAPRTDTQYF.

The V and J genes are TRBV9 and TRBJ2-5; 7 bases match TRBD2. Losses at the gene ends were 1 base for V and 1 base for J; bases not matched to a gene: 4. CDR3 length equals 15 residues. Germline V gene data show CDR1 as SGDLS and CDR2 as YYNGEE. The CDR3 protein is CASSVSGTPQETQYF. The CDR3 nucleotides read TGTGCCAGCAGCGTAAGCGGGACCCCCCAAGAGACCCAGTACTTC.

The genes are TRBV5-3 and TRBJ1-1, with D unresolved. TRBV5-3 is an ORF, and what it does is uncertain. The CDR3 has 11 residues. V was cut by 7 bases and J by 6 bases, with 10 bases left in between. The CDR3 nucleotides are TGTGCCAGAGTCCGTCAGGCTGAAGCTTTCTTT. The encoded protein is CARVRQAEAFF.

The V and J genes are TRBV5-4 and TRBJ1-2; tentative D call: TRBD1 (5 bases). Germline CDR1 is SGHNT and CDR2 is YYREEE (reference sequence). V was clipped by 0 bases and J by 2 bases, with 8 bases between them. The CDR3 is made up of 14 amino acids. The CDR3 DNA follows: TGTGCCAGCAGCTTGGACAGGTTCAACTATGGCTACACCTTC. This codes for CASSLDRFNYGYTF.

This rearrangement joins TRBV5-8 to TRBJ1-5, with 10 bases aligning to TRBD1. In germline, CDR1 is SGHTS, CDR2 YDEGEE. This CDR3 comprises 15 residues. V shed 2 bases and J 6 bases; nucleotides not matched to a gene: 5. The CDR3 DNA is TGTGCCAGCAGCTTAGCCGACAGGGGGCTTCAGCCCCAGCATTTT. Its translation: CASSLADRGLQPQHF. The entire variable domain, with the rest obtained from reference TRBV5-8 and TRBJ1-5, is as follows: EAGVTQSPTHLIKTRGQQATLRCSPISGHTSVYWYQQALGLGLQFLLWYDEGEERNRGNFPPRFSGRQFPNYSSELNVNALELEDSALYLCASSLADRGLQPQHFGDGTRLSIL.

As DNA, the CDR3 is TGTGCCAGCAGCTTAGTCAAAGCCTTGAACACCGGGGAGCTGTTTTTT. This gives the protein CASSLVKALNTGELFF. The chain uses TRBV7-9 and TRBJ2-2; D unclear. CDR1 and CDR2 from the germline V gene are SEHNR and FQNEAQ (reference sequence). The V end lost 1 base, the J end lost 1 base, and 10 bases lay between the germline ends. The CDR3 covers 16 residues. The variable domain in full, completed from reference TRBV7-9 and TRBJ2-2, reads DTGVSQNPRHKITKRGQNVTFRCDPISEHNRLYWYRQTLGQGPEFLTYFQNEAQLEKSRLLSDRFSAERPKGSFSTLEIQRTEQGDSAMYLCASSLVKALNTGELFFGEGSRLTVL.